This T cell receptor beta chain is drawn from a study of technical replicates of blood from a handful of donors. The length of the CDR3 is 19 residues. V lost 4 bases and J 3 bases, leaving 25 bases between the germline ends. The V gene's germline CDR1 is MGHRA and CDR2 YSYEKL. TCRdb's table, derived via immunoSEQ multiplex PCR, lists solely in-frame clones and lacks some. The sample carries over 50,000 clones, about 91% recorded once. The sample consisted of PBMCs. This TCR came from a human donor in good health. Some clones in this sample may be carry-over from other donors' samples. The chain employs TRBV4-1 and TRBJ2-1; D call uncertain. The CDR3 nucleotides are TGCGCCAGCAGCCTACAAGATATGCGGCCAACCGCCCTCTACAATGAGCAGTTCTTC. Protein sequence: CASSLQDMRPTALYNEQFF.